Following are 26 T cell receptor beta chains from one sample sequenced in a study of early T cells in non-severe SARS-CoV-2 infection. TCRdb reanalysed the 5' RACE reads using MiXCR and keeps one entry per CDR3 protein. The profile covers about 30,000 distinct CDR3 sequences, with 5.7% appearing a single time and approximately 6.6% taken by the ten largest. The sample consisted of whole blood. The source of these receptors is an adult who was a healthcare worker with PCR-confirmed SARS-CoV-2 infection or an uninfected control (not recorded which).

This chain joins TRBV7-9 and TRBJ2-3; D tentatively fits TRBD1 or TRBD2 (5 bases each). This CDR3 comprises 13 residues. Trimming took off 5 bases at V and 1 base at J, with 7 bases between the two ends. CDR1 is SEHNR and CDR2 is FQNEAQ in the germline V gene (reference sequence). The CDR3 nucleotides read TGTGCCAGCAGCCCGGGGCGCACAGATACGCAGTATTTT. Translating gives CASSPGRTDTQYF.

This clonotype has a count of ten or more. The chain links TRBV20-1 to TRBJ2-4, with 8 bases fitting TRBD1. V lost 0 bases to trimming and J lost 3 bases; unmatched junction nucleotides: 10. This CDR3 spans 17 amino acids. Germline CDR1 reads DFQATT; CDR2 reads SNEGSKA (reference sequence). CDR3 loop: CSARDPSLTGDKNIQYF. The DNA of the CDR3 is TGCAGTGCTAGAGATCCCTCTCTGACAGGGGACAAAAACATTCAGTACTTC.

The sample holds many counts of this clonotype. CDR3 amino acids: CSVEVAGGPEYEQYF. The CDR3 bases are TGCAGCGTTGAAGTAGCGGGAGGGCCGGAGTACGAGCAGTACTTC. The chain has TRBV29-1 and TRBJ2-7; TRBD2 agrees at 11 bases. The length of the CDR3 is 15 residues. From germline, CDR1 is SQVTM and CDR2 ANQGSEA. The V segment lost 1 base and the J segment 4 bases; nucleotides outside the gene matches: 6.

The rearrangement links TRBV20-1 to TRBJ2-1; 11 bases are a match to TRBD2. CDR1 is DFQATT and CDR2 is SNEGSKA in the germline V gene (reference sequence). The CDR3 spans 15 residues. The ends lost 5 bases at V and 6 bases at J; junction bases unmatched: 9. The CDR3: CSAWTSGHYSNEQFF. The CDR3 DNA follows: TGCAGTGCTTGGACTAGCGGGCACTATTCCAATGAGCAGTTCTTC.

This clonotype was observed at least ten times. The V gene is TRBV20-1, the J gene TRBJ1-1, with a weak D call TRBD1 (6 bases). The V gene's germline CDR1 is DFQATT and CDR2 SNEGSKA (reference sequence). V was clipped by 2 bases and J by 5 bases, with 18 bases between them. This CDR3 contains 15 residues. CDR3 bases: TGCAGTGCTAGACGGGGGGCAGGGGAAACAACTGAAGCTTTCTTT. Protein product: CSARRGAGETTEAFF.

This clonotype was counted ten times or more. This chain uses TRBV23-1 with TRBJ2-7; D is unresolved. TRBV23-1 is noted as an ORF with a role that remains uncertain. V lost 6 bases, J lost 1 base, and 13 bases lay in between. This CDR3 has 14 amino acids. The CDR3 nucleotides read TGCGCCAGCAGAATCGAAGACCGATCCTACGAGCAGTACTTC. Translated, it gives CASRIEDRSYEQYF.

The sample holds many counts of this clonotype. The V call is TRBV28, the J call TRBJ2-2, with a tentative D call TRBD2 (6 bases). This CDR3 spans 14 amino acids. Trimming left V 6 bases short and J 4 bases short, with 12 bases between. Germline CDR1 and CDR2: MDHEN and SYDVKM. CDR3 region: CASRGGTFTGELFF. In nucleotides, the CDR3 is TGTGCCAGCAGGGGTGGGACTTTCACCGGGGAGCTGTTTTTT. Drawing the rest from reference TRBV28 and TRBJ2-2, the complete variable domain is DVKVTQSSRYLVKRTGEKVFLECVQDMDHENMFWYRQDPGLGLRLIYFSYDVKMKEKGDIPEGYSVSREKKERFSLILESASTNQTSMYLCASRGGTFTGELFFGEGSRLTVL.

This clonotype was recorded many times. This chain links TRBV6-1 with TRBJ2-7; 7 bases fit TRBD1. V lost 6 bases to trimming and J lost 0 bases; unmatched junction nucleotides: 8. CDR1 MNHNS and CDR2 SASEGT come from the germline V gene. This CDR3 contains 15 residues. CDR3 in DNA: TGTGCCAGCAGCTCCCAAACAGGGGCCTCCTACGAGCAGTACTTC. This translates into CASSSQTGASYEQYF.

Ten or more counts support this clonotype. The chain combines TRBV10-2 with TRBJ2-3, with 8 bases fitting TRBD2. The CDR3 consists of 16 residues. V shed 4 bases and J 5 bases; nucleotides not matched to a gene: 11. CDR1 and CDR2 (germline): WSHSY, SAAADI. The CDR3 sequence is CASSGGSGSSRDTQYF. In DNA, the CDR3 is TGCGCCAGCAGTGGGGGAAGCGGGAGCTCCAGAGATACGCAGTATTTT.

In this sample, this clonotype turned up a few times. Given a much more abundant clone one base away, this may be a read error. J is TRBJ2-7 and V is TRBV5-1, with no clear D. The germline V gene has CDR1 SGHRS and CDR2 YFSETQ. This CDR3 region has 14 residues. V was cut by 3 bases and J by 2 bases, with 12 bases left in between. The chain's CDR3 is CASSSTTVAYEQYF. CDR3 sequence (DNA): TGCGCCAGCAGCTCAACGACGGTCGCCTACGAGCAGTACTTC.

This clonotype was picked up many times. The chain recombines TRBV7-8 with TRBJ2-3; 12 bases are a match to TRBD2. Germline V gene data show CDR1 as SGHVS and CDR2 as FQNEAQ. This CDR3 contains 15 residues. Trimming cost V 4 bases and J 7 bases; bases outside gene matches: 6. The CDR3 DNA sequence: TGTGCCAGCAGCTCCCTAGCGGGGGGGTGGAATACGCAGTATTTT. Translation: CASSSLAGGWNTQYF. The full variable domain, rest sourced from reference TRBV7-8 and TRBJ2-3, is GAGVSQSPRYKVAKRGQDVALRCDPISGHVSLFWYQQALGQGPEFLTYFQNEAQLDKSGLPSDRFFAERPEGSVSTLKIQRTQQEDSAVYLCASSSLAGGWNTQYFGPGTRLTVL.

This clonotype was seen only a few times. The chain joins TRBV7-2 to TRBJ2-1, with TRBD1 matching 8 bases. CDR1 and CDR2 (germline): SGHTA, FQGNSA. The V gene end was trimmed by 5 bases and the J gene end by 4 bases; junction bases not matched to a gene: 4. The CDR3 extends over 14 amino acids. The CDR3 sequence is CASSQRTGYNEQFF. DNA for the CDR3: TGTGCCAGCAGCCAACGGACAGGGTACAATGAGCAGTTCTTC.

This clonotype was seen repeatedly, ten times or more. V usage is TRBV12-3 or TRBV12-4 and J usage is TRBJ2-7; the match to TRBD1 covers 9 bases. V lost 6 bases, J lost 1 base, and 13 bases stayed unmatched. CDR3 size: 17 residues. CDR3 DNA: TGTGCCAGCAGCCCCCAGCCTCCCGGGACAGGGTCCTACGAGCAGTACTTC. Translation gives CASSPQPPGTGSYEQYF.

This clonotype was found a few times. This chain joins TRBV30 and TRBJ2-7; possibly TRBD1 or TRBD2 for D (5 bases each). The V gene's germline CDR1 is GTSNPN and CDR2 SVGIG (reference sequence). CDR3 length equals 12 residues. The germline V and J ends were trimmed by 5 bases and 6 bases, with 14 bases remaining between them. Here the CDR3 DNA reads TGTGCCTGGGTCCGGGGCTCCCTCGAGCAGTACTTC. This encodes CAWVRGSLEQYF.

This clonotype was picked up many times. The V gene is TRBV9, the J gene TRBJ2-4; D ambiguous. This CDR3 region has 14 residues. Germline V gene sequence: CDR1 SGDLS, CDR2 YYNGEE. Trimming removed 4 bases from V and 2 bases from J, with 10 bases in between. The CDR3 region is CASSPQETKNIQYF. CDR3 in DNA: TGTGCCAGCAGCCCCCAGGAGACCAAAAACATTCAGTACTTC.

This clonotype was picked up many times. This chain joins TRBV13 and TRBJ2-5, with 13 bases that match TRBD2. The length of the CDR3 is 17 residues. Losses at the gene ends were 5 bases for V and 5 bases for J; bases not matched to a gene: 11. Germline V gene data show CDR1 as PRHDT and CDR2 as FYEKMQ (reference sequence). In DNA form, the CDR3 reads TGTGCCAGCAGCCCCGGACTAGCGGGAGAGGGAGAGGAGACCCAGTACTTC. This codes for CASSPGLAGEGEETQYF.

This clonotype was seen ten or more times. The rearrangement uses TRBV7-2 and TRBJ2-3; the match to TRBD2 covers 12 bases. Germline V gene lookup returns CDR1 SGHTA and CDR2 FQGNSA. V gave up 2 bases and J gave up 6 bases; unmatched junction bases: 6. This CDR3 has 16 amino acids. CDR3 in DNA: TGTGCCAGCAGCTTACTAGCGGGAGGGACCGGGGATACGCAGTATTTT. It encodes CASSLLAGGTGDTQYF. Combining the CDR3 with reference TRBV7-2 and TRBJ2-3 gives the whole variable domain GAGVSQSPSNKVTEKGKDVELRCDPISGHTALYWYRQSLGQGLEFLIYFQGNSAPDKSGLPSDRFSAERTGGSVSTLTIQRTQQEDSAVYLCASSLLAGGTGDTQYFGPGTRLTVL.

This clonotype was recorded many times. CDR3 nucleotide sequence: TGTGCCAGCAGTTTAACCCCTCCTCACTTCGGGGCCAACGTCCTGACTTTC. Encoded protein: CASSLTPPHFGANVLTF. This chain connects TRBV27 to TRBJ2-6; D is unclear. The CDR3 length is 17 residues. CDR1 and CDR2 from the germline V gene are MNHEY and SMNVEV (reference sequence). Trimming removed 2 bases at V and 4 bases at J, with 15 bases between.

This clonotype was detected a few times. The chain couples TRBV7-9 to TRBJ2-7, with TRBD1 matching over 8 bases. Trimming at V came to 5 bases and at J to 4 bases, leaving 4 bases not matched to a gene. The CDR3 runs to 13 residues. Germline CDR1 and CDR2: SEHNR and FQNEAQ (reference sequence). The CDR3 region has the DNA TGTGCCAGCAGCCGGGACAGGTATTACGAGCAGTACTTC. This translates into CASSRDRYYEQYF.

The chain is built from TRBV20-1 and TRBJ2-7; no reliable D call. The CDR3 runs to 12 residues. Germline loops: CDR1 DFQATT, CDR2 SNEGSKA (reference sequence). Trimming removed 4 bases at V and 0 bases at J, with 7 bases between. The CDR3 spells CSATPDSYEQYF. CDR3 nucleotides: TGCAGTGCTACTCCCGACTCCTACGAGCAGTACTTC.

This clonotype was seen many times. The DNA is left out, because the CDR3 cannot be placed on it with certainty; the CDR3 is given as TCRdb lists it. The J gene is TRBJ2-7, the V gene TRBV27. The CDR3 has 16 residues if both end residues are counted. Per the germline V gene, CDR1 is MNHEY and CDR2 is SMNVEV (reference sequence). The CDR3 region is CASSSSVGLGSYEQYF.

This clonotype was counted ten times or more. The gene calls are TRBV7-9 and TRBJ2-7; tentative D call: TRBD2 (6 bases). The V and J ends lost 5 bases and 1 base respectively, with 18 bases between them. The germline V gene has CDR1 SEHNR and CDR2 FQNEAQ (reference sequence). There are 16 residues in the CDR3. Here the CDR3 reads CASSPLGGLGSYEQYF. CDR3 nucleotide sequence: TGTGCCAGCAGCCCCTTAGGAGGGTTGGGGTCCTACGAGCAGTACTTC.

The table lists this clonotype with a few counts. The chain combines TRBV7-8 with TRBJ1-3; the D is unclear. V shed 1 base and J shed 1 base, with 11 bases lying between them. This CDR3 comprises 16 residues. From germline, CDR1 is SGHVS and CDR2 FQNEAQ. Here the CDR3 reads CASSLDPPNSGNTIYF. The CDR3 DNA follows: TGTGCCAGCAGCTTAGATCCACCGAATTCTGGAAACACCATATATTTT.

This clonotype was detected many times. CDR3 DNA: TGCGCCAGCAGCTTGGCCCCTGGGACTAGCGGGAGGGGGTCCTACAATGAGCAGTTCTTC. It yields the protein CASSLAPGTSGRGSYNEQFF. V and J are TRBV5-1 and TRBJ2-1; 16 nucleotides match TRBD2. J was trimmed by 1 base and V by 0 bases; bases with no gene match: 7. The CDR3 runs to 20 residues. Germline V gives CDR1 SGHRS, CDR2 YFSETQ.

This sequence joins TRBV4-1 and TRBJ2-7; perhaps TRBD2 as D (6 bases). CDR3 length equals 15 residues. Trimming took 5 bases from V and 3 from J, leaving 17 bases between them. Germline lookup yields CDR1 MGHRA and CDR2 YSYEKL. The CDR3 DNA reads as TGCGCCAGCAGCGACGCGGGGTCTAGCTTCTACGAGCAGTACTTC. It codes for CASSDAGSSFYEQYF.

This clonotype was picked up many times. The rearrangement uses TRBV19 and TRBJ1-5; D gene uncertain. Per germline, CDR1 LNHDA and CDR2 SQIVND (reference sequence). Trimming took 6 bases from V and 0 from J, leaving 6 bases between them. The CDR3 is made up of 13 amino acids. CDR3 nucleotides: TGTGCCAGTAGGCGATTTAGCAATCAGCCCCAGCATTTT. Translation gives CASRRFSNQPQHF.